This T cell receptor (beta chain) was profiled in a study of blood T cell repertoires in COVID-19. About the study: Spain, Italy and the United States supplied samples that represented acute and convalescent COVID-19. T cells, B-cell-depleted T cells, or PBMCs provided the cDNA or gDNA that served as material.

V shed 6 bases and J 2 bases; nucleotides not matched to a gene: 3. Per the germline V gene, CDR1 is SGHAT and CDR2 is FQNNGV. This CDR3 has 14 residues. In the authors' workflow: Researchers report that nucleated cell counts were estimated from reference gene primer amplification. This table comes from immunoSEQ multiplex PCR, and its TCRdb copy is limited to in-frame clones, with some not included. V and J calls plus clone size are reproduced from that table; the DNA served to infer D and trimming. The sample records 63,000 or so clones, roughly four fifths being singletons. Sequenced: peripheral blood. The sequence was collected from a human donor in a cohort sampled during active COVID-19. The gene calls are TRBV11-2 and TRBJ1-3; TRBD1 matches 8 bases. The CDR3 region is CASRPTGAGNTIYF. In DNA form, the CDR3 reads TGTGCCAGCAGGCCGACAGGGGCTGGAAACACCATATATTTT.